The 21 T cell receptor beta chains below all came from one sample that was sequenced in a study of OX40 agonist ivuxolimab in advanced cancers. The assay was immunoSEQ multiplex PCR, and TCRdb's table has in-frame clones only and misses some. The table has roughly 53,000 clones, 84% seen once. The sequencing used CD4+ or CD8+ T cells sorted from blood, collected in a trial of the OX40 agonist ivuxolimab. The source of these receptors is an adult with an advanced solid tumor such as melanoma, head and neck, liver or kidney cancer.

V and J are TRBV6-6 and TRBJ2-5; 8 bases fit TRBD1. CDR3 length equals 12 residues. Germline CDR1 is MNHNY and CDR2 is SVGAGI (reference sequence). The V segment lost 11 bases and the J segment 1 base; nucleotides outside the gene matches: 3. The DNA of the CDR3 is TGTGCCTCCGGGACAGGCCAAGAGACCCAGTACTTC. Its translation is CASGTGQETQYF.

This sequence joins TRBV10-3 and TRBJ2-7, with D unclear. Trimming removed 8 bases from V and 0 bases from J, with 11 bases in between. The CDR3 is 13 residues long. In germline, CDR1 is ENHRY, CDR2 SYGVKD. CDR3 sequence (DNA): TGTGCCATCTCAGGCGTAAGCTCCTACGAGCAGTACTTC. Protein product: CAISGVSSYEQYF.

The genes are TRBV6-1 and TRBJ1-1; D is ambiguous. CDR1 and CDR2 (germline): MNHNS, SASEGT. Deletions cut 5 bases from V and 3 bases from J, with 16 bases between. The CDR3 is 15 residues long. Written as DNA, the CDR3 is TGTGCCAGCAGTTGGGCGGGATTTGGGGACACTGAAGCTTTCTTT. Translating it yields CASSWAGFGDTEAFF.

The rearrangement joins TRBV27 to TRBJ1-4, with 7 bases lining up with TRBD1. Germline assignment: CDR1 MNHEY and CDR2 SMNVEV (reference sequence). The V gene end was trimmed by 5 bases and the J gene end by 5 bases; junction bases not matched to a gene: 11. The CDR3 totals 16 residues. The CDR3 DNA reads as TGTGCCAGCAGTCCACGGGGGGGACAGAGAAATGAAAAACTGTTTTTT. Its protein product is CASSPRGGQRNEKLFF.

This sequence joins TRBV30 and TRBJ2-5; the match to TRBD1 covers 9 bases. J was trimmed by 4 bases and V by 0 bases; bases with no gene match: 6. Germline CDR1 reads GTSNPN; CDR2 reads SVGIG (reference sequence). The CDR3 contains 15 residues. The CDR3 DNA is TGTGCCTGGAGTGTGGGACAGGGCGCTTCAGAGACCCAGTACTTC. It is translated as CAWSVGQGASETQYF.

CDR3 residues: CASSQGRDQPQHF. The CDR3 DNA reads TGTGCCAGCAGCCAGGGGCGGGATCAGCCCCAGCATTTT. This chain links TRBV6-5 with TRBJ1-5; D is perhaps TRBD1 (6 bases). This CDR3 has 13 amino acids. V lost 6 bases and J 5 bases, leaving 11 bases between the germline ends. Looked up from germline, CDR1 is MNHEY and CDR2 is SVGAGI.

This chain uses TRBV30 with TRBJ2-7; weak D call: TRBD1 (6 bases). The germline gives CDR1 GTSNPN, CDR2 SVGIG (reference sequence). The CDR3 loop spans 13 amino acids. V was shortened by 3 bases and J by 9 bases, with 18 bases between the two germline ends. For the CDR3, the DNA is TGTGCCTGGAGAGGGGGTAGTTGGGAAGGGCAGTACTTC. Translation gives CAWRGGSWEGQYF.

The chain recombines TRBV11-2 with TRBJ2-1; D call uncertain. Trimming removed 5 bases at V and 4 bases at J, with 6 bases between. CDR1 SGHAT and CDR2 FQNNGV come from the germline V gene. The CDR3 sequence is 12 residues long. The CDR3 spells CASSRRYNEQFF. The DNA for the CDR3 is TGTGCCAGCAGCCGCCGATACAATGAGCAGTTCTTC.

The V gene is TRBV14, the J gene TRBJ2-2, with D tentatively TRBD2 (5 bases). V lost 1 base and J 3 bases, leaving 6 bases between the germline ends. The germline gives CDR1 SGHDN, CDR2 FVKESK. The CDR3 has 14 residues. The CDR3 DNA sequence: TGTGCCAGCAGCCAAGGGAGGTACACCGGGGAGCTGTTTTTT. Protein: CASSQGRYTGELFF.

The CDR3 here is CTSSPAGTGNTGELFF. The CDR3 coding sequence is TGCACCAGCAGCCCGGCCGGGACAGGGAACACCGGGGAGCTGTTTTTT. This chain connects TRBV1 to TRBJ2-2; the listed D gene, TRBD1, was not tested against the DNA. TRBV1 is classified as a pseudogene. This CDR3 is 16 amino acids long.

The chain joins TRBV18 to TRBJ1-1; no firm D call. The CDR3 is 13 amino acids. Germline CDR1 reads KGHSH; CDR2 reads LQKENI. The ends were cut back, 6 bases at V and 5 bases at J, with 13 bases in the middle. In DNA, the CDR3 is TGTGCCAGCTCCCCGACCGTAGGGACTGAAGCTTTCTTT. As protein: CASSPTVGTEAFF. Based on the CDR3 plus reference TRBV18 and TRBJ1-1, the full variable domain is NAGVMQNPRHLVRRRGQEARLRCSPMKGHSHVYWYRQLPEEGLKFMVYLQKENIIDESGMPKERFSAEFPKEGPSILRIQQVVRGDSAAYFCASSPTVGTEAFFGQGTRLTVV.

The genes are TRBV28 and TRBJ2-1; 9 bases match TRBD2. Germline values: CDR1 MDHEN, CDR2 SYDVKM. V lost 2 bases and J lost 4; bases outside the gene matches: 3. This CDR3 region has 15 residues. CDR3 nucleotides: TGTGCCAGCAGTTTAGCGGGAGGGCAATACAATGAGCAGTTCTTC. It yields the protein CASSLAGGQYNEQFF.

The CDR3 coding sequence is TGTGCCAGCAGCGACTTGACAGGGGCGGAGACCCAGTACTTC. It encodes CASSDLTGAETQYF. This rearrangement joins TRBV9 to TRBJ2-5; 8 bases line up with TRBD1. Germline loops: CDR1 SGDLS, CDR2 YYNGEE. The CDR3 has 14 amino acids. V was clipped by 3 bases and J by 5 bases; unmatched bases: 6.

V gene TRBV5-1 combines with J gene TRBJ2-7, with 9 bases identical to TRBD2. The J segment lost 0 bases and the V segment lost 0 bases, leaving 7 bases of the junction unmatched. This CDR3 is built from 17 residues. Germline V CDR1 and CDR2: SGHRS, YFSETQ. The DNA for the CDR3 is TGCGCCAGCAGCTTGGCCCCGGCTAGCGGGGCCTCCTACGAGCAGTACTTC. This encodes CASSLAPASGASYEQYF.

This chain connects TRBV29-1 to TRBJ2-2; weak D call: TRBD1 (6 bases). The CDR3 loop spans 13 amino acids. V lost 2 bases and J 5 bases, leaving 9 bases between the germline ends. Germline CDR1 reads SQVTM; CDR2 reads ANQGSEA. The CDR3 coding sequence is TGCAGCGTTGAACGGCAGGGGACCGGGGAGCTGTTTTTT. Its translation: CSVERQGTGELFF.

The rearrangement uses TRBV30 and TRBJ2-1; TRBD1 or TRBD2 may be the D gene (5 bases each). V shed 0 bases and J shed 0 bases, with 12 bases lying between them. This CDR3 region has 16 residues. The V gene's germline CDR1 is GTSNPN and CDR2 SVGIG (reference sequence). CDR3 sequence reads: CAWSVRGVSSYNEQFF. The CDR3 nucleotides read TGTGCCTGGAGTGTACGAGGGGTCAGCTCCTACAATGAGCAGTTCTTC. The full variable domain, its missing parts supplied by reference TRBV30 and TRBJ2-1, is SQTIHQWPATLVQPVGSPLSLECTVEGTSNPNLYWYRQAAGRGLQLLFYSVGIGQISSEVPQNLSASRPQDRQFILSSKKLLLSDSGFYLCAWSVRGVSSYNEQFFGPGTRLTVL.

The chain is built from TRBV5-6 and TRBJ2-7; the D gene is possibly TRBD1 (6 bases). CDR1 and CDR2 from the germline V gene are SGHDT and YYEEEE. The CDR3 consists of 14 residues. The V end was cut by 2 bases, the J end by 2 bases, with 11 bases between. The CDR3 DNA reads as TGTGCCAGCAGCTTCTTACAGGGAACCTACGAGCAGTACTTC. Protein sequence: CASSFLQGTYEQYF.

This clone occurred once. This rearrangement joins TRBV9 to TRBJ2-1, with D possibly matching TRBD2 (6 bases). This CDR3 has 15 amino acids. The germline V gene encodes CDR1 SGDLS and CDR2 YYNGEE. Trimming left V 4 bases short and J 6 bases short, with 17 bases between. CDR3 bases: TGTGCCAGCAGCCCCCGGACTAACCCTCTCAATGAGCAGTTCTTC. This codes for CASSPRTNPLNEQFF.

This clone was picked up a small number of times. The V gene is TRBV19, the J gene TRBJ1-1; D unclear. The CDR3 consists of 13 residues. V lost 3 bases and J lost 1, with 6 bases in between. CDR1 and CDR2 (germline): LNHDA, SQIVND (reference sequence). The chain's CDR3 is CASSMWQNTEAFF. For the CDR3, the DNA is TGTGCCAGTAGTATGTGGCAGAACACTGAAGCTTTCTTT.

The V call is TRBV7-2, the J call TRBJ2-5; D possibly corresponds to TRBD1 (5 bases). The CDR3 has 13 residues. Germline V gene lookup returns CDR1 SGHTA and CDR2 FQGNSA. V lost 4 bases and J lost 7, with 13 bases in between. In DNA, the CDR3 is TGTGCCAGCAGCTCACAGGTTTACGGGACCCAGTACTTC. This translates into CASSSQVYGTQYF.

The gene calls are TRBV30 and TRBJ2-7; D is perhaps TRBD1 (5 bases). Trimming removed 6 bases at V and 2 bases at J, with 17 bases between. CDR3 length: 14 residues. Germline CDR1 is GTSNPN and CDR2 is SVGIG (reference sequence). The CDR3 protein is CACGSPTAAYEQYF. The CDR3 DNA reads TGTGCCTGCGGATCTCCGACAGCCGCCTACGAGCAGTACTTC.